These T cell receptor beta chains were read from a single sample in a study of T cell responses to AZD1222 COVID-19 vaccine. Profiled with immunoSEQ multiplex PCR; TCRdb holds only in-frame clones, not every one. Found here are over 100,000 clones, about 80% of them singletons; the top ten hold around a tenth. This material consisted of peripheral blood, taken on day 0 of AZD1222 vaccination. These receptors were taken from an adult in good health. The CDR3 runs from the conserved cysteine through the conserved F or W. D genes are given only for firm matches. Where a row states a size, it is once, few, many or the class of an expanded clone; other rows omit it.

v_call	clone_size	d_call	j_call	cdr3_aa	cdr3_nt
TRBV6-5	-	-	TRBJ1-5	CASSYGTSGQPQHF	TGTGCCAGCAGTTACGGGACCTCGGGTCAGCCCCAGCATTTT
TRBV6-5	-	TRBD2	TRBJ2-4	CASRPAGVGDIQYF	TGTGCCAGCAGGCCAGCGGGAGTCGGGGACATTCAGTACTTC
TRBV7-6	-	-	TRBJ1-5	CASSPDVGRNQPQHF	TGTGCCAGCAGCCCGGATGTAGGGCGCAATCAGCCCCAGCATTTT
TRBV4-1	once	-	TRBJ1-1	CASSQAKGPEAFF	TGCGCCAGCAGCCAAGCGAAGGGTCCTGAAGCTTTCTTT
TRBV5-4	-	TRBD1	TRBJ1-6	CASSQSETGSSPLHF	TGTGCCAGCAGCCAATCCGAGACAGGGTCCTCACCCCTCCACTTT
TRBV11-1	-	TRBD1	TRBJ2-7	CASSGDRDPSYEQYF	TGTGCCAGCAGCGGGGACAGGGACCCCTCCTACGAGCAGTACTTC
TRBV2	-	-	TRBJ2-5	CASGPPERRSRDWIFQETQYF	TGTGCCAGCGGCCCCCCAGAACGAAGAAGCCGGGACTGGATCTTCCAAGAGACCCAGTACTTC
TRBV10-3	-	TRBD1	TRBJ2-7	CAISRTGGGYEQYF	TGTGCCATCAGTCGGACAGGGGGCGGGTACGAGCAGTACTTC
TRBV7-2	-	-	TRBJ1-4	CASSLSRGGEKLFF	TGTGCCAGCAGCTTATCAAGGGGAGGGGAAAAACTGTTTTTT
TRBV7-3	-	TRBD2	TRBJ2-2	CASSPLLGSGSLKTGELFF	TGTGCCAGCAGCCCCCTCTTGGGTAGCGGGAGTCTCAAGACCGGGGAGCTGTTTTTT
TRBV5-5	-	-	TRBJ1-4	CASARGPTNEKLFF	TGTGCCAGCGCGAGGGGCCCAACTAATGAAAAACTGTTTTTT
TRBV30	-	-	TRBJ1-6	CAWKSLTWNNSPLHF	TGTGCCTGGAAATCCCTGACTTGGAATAATTCACCCCTCCACTTT
TRBV19	-	-	TRBJ2-3	CASSLPTRTDTQYF	TGTGCCAGTAGTCTCCCTACCCGCACAGATACGCAGTATTTT
TRBV29-1	-	-	TRBJ1-4	CSVERNEKLFF	TGCAGCGTTGAACGAAATGAAAAACTGTTTTTT
TRBV5-1	-	TRBD2	TRBJ2-2	CASSLSGGTGELFF	TGCGCCAGCAGCCTTAGCGGGGGAACCGGGGAGCTGTTTTTT
TRBV19	few	TRBD1	TRBJ1-5	CASIGTGRSNQPQHF	TGTGCCAGTATAGGGACAGGGAGAAGCAATCAGCCCCAGCATTTT
TRBV5-1	-	TRBD1	TRBJ2-3	CASSLDRGILSTDTQYF	TGCGCCAGCAGCTTGGACAGGGGAATACTTAGCACAGATACGCAGTATTTT
TRBV11-3	-	-	TRBJ2-2	CASSLGTRTGELFF	TGTGCCAGCAGCTTAGGAACTAGGACCGGGGAGCTGTTTTTT
TRBV7-9	-	-	TRBJ1-1	CASSLRGDVGLGAFF	TGTGCCAGCAGCTTACGGGGAGACGTCGGTTTAGGGGCTTTCTTT
TRBV7-9	-	-	TRBJ1-2	CAISRESAHGYTF	TGTGCCATCTCCCGGGAGAGCGCCCATGGCTACACCTTC
TRBV27	-	-	TRBJ2-1	CASSFSLVSSYNEQFF	TGTGCCAGCAGTTTTTCTCTCGTAAGCTCCTACAATGAGCAGTTCTTC
TRBV19	-	-	TRBJ1-6	CASSTGRPLNNSPLHF	TGTGCCAGTAGCACGGGCAGGCCTTTAAATAATTCACCCCTCCACTTT
TRBV28	-	-	TRBJ2-3	CASSLRADTQYF	TGTGCCAGCAGTTTAAGAGCAGATACGCAGTATTTT
TRBV7-9	-	-	TRBJ2-4	CASSLGLEFTAKNIQYF	TGTGCCAGCAGCTTAGGGCTCGAGTTTACGGCCAAAAACATTCAGTACTTC
TRBV5-4	-	-	TRBJ2-7	CASSARDFEQYF	TGTGCCAGCAGCGCCAGGGATTTCGAGCAGTACTTC
TRBV18	-	TRBD1	TRBJ1-2	CASSPFDGGQGSGYGYTF	TGTGCCAGCTCACCGTTCGACGGGGGACAGGGAAGTGGCTATGGCTACACCTTC
TRBV5-1	once	TRBD1	TRBJ1-2	CASSLVRGAKKNGYTF	TGCGCCAGCAGCTTGGTCAGGGGGGCGAAAAAAAATGGCTACACCTTC
TRBV6-5	-	-	TRBJ2-7	CASSYIGSPDYEQYF	TGTGCCAGCAGTTACATAGGCAGCCCAGATTACGAGCAGTACTTC
TRBV10-3	-	-	TRBJ2-7	CAISVPTGGSGEQYF	TGTGCCATCAGTGTCCCGACCGGGGGCTCAGGCGAGCAGTACTTC
TRBV7-2	-	-	TRBJ2-3	CASTQVPTDTQYF	TGTGCCAGCACTCAGGTCCCCACAGATACGCAGTATTTT
TRBV9	-	-	TRBJ2-1	CASSVVVGASYNEQFF	TGTGCCAGCAGCGTAGTGGTCGGGGCCTCCTACAATGAGCAGTTCTTC
TRBV5-4	-	-	TRBJ2-1	CASSPERGNEQFF	TGTGCCAGCAGCCCGGAAAGGGGAAATGAGCAGTTCTTC
TRBV5-4	-	-	TRBJ1-1	CASSLVQGATEAFF	TGTGCCAGCAGCTTGGTACAGGGAGCCACTGAAGCTTTCTTT
TRBV7-8	-	TRBD1	TRBJ2-7	CASSLATMRQGAYEQYF	TGTGCCAGCAGCTTAGCGACCATGAGACAGGGGGCCTACGAGCAGTACTTC
TRBV6-5	once	TRBD1	TRBJ1-5	CASTGTGGAGQPQHF	TGTGCCAGCACCGGGACAGGGGGCGCGGGTCAGCCCCAGCATTTT
TRBV25-1	-	TRBD1	TRBJ2-7	CASTGVGDRYEQYF	TGTGCCAGCACGGGGGTAGGGGACAGGTACGAGCAGTACTTC
TRBV9	-	-	TRBJ2-1	CASSVAGAPGLEQFF	TGTGCCAGCAGCGTAGCGGGGGCCCCTGGGCTAGAGCAGTTCTTC
TRBV9	-	-	TRBJ2-5	CASSGTTWETQYF	TGTGCCAGCAGCGGGACTACCTGGGAGACCCAGTACTTC
TRBV18	few	-	TRBJ1-6	CASSPLRYYNSPLHF	TGTGCCAGCTCACCTCTGAGGTACTATAATTCACCCCTCCACTTT
TRBV29-1	-	-	TRBJ2-1	CSVRREWANEQFF	TGCAGCGTTCGACGGGAGTGGGCCAATGAGCAGTTCTTC
TRBV28	-	-	TRBJ1-4	CASLRMGGYSEKLFF	TGTGCCAGCCTGCGGATGGGGGGTTATAGTGAAAAACTGTTTTTT
TRBV5-1	-	TRBD1	TRBJ1-1	CASSLGTGSLDTEAFF	TGCGCCAGCAGCTTAGGGACAGGGTCGCTGGACACTGAAGCTTTCTTT
TRBV19	-	-	TRBJ1-4	CASSIGRAYEKLFF	TGTGCCAGTAGTATAGGCCGGGCGTATGAAAAACTGTTTTTT
TRBV19	-	TRBD1	TRBJ1-2	CASSNRPGQQYGYTF	TGTGCCAGTAGTAACCGCCCGGGACAGCAATATGGCTACACCTTC
TRBV28	once	-	TRBJ2-7	CASSLGGSGYEQYF	TGTGCCAGCAGTTTAGGAGGGAGTGGGTACGAGCAGTACTTC